Here is one TCR beta chain with its context. In the original analysis: It was from reference gene primer amplification that nucleated cell counts were estimated. Profiling relied on immunoSEQ multiplex PCR, and the TCRdb table lists in-frame clones only, not all of them. D and trimming were read from the DNA, whereas the V and J calls and clone size are those reported in that table. The top ten clones hold 0.98% of a sample with approximately 250,000 clones, about 88% of them seen once. The V segment lost 6 bases and the J segment 4 bases; nucleotides outside the gene matches: 2. This CDR3 contains 13 residues. CDR1 SGHRS and CDR2 YFSETQ come from the germline V gene. This sample was taken from a study of blood T cell repertoires in COVID-19. Study information: Collection of acute and convalescent COVID-19 samples took place in the United States, Italy and Spain. T cells, B-cell-depleted T cells, or PBMCs supplied cDNA or gDNA.

The sequenced material came from peripheral blood. This receptor was taken from a man aged 35 to 55 with acute or convalescent COVID-19. The V call is TRBV5-1, the J call TRBJ1-2, with 11 nucleotides matching TRBD1. The CDR3 DNA follows: TGCGCCAGCAAAGGGACAGGGGGCTATGGCTACACCTTC. Its protein is CASKGTGGYGYTF.